Here is one T cell receptor beta chain with its context. The target antigen is unknown. Assay: immunoSEQ multiplex PCR; the TCRdb copy retains only in-frame clones and omits some. The table shows about 220,000 clones, with about 92% occurring only once. This record belongs to a study of T cell responses to AZD1222 COVID-19 vaccine. Findings and caveats of the study: Of spike-specific TCRs, nearly half reportedly target regions left unmutated in variants. Possibly, clonal diversity was underestimated; donors were largely white British and included more females.

The trim removed 5 bases at V and 4 bases at J, leaving 8 bases unmatched. Per the germline V gene, CDR1 is SEHNR and CDR2 is FQNEAQ (reference sequence). This CDR3 comprises 15 residues. The material sequenced was peripheral blood, taken on day 0 of MenACWY control vaccination. The V and J genes are TRBV7-9 and TRBJ2-1; 7 nucleotides agree with TRBD1. The sequence was obtained from an adult in good health. Here the CDR3 DNA reads TGTGCCAGCAGCCCCACAGGGGATTTTTACAATGAGCAGTTCTTC. Encoded protein: CASSPTGDFYNEQFF.